The 12 T cell receptor beta chains below were found in one sample sequenced in a study of blood T cells in healthy people across ages. With a J-beta primer mix and a sample-barcoded 5' primer, a second PCR ran about 6 to 11 cycles. TCRdb processed the 5' RACE reads anew with MiXCR; each CDR3 protein has one entry. Of approximately 580,000 distinct CDR3 sequences in the sample, about 24% were seen once. These data were also filed under a second study, of T cells of mothers and their children.

The specimen was blood. The receptors were sampled from a boy between 10 and 17 years old in good health.

The chain has TRBV7-2 and TRBJ1-5; D not certain. Germline V gene sequence: CDR1 SGHTA, CDR2 FQGNSA. The CDR3 extends over 15 amino acids. The ends were cut back, 7 bases at V and 0 bases at J, with 13 bases in the middle. CDR3 loop: CASTLNAYSNQPQHF. CDR3 sequence (DNA): TGTGCCAGCACCCTCAATGCGTATAGCAATCAGCCCCAGCATTTT. The full variable domain, in which reference TRBV7-2 and TRBJ1-5 provide the parts outside the CDR3, is GAGVSQSPSNKVTEKGKDVELRCDPISGHTALYWYRQSLGQGLEFLIYFQGNSAPDKSGLPSDRFSAERTGGSVSTLTIQRTQQEDSAVYLCASTLNAYSNQPQHFGDGTRLSIL.

The chain combines TRBV2 with TRBJ1-1; possible D gene TRBD1, 5 bases. This CDR3 has 14 amino acids. Germline-derived CDR1 and CDR2 are SNHLY and FYNNEI. Trimming removed 8 bases at V and 1 base at J, with 14 bases between. The CDR3 protein is CASVRGGTNTEAFF. The DNA for the CDR3 is TGTGCCAGCGTAAGGGGAGGCACGAACACTGAAGCTTTCTTT.

This rearrangement joins TRBV7-2 to TRBJ2-6, with 7 positions matching TRBD2. The CDR3 covers 18 residues. The V segment lost 2 bases and the J segment 0 bases; nucleotides outside the gene matches: 7. Germline V gene lookup returns CDR1 SGHTA and CDR2 FQGNSA. The CDR3 region has the DNA TGTGCCAGCAGCTTATACTGGGACTACGCCTCTGGGGCCAACGTCCTGACTTTC. Translating it yields CASSLYWDYASGANVLTF.

A few counts support this clonotype. The genes are TRBV9 and TRBJ2-7, with D tentatively TRBD1 (6 bases). The CDR3 consists of 14 residues. V was shortened by 0 bases and J by 2 bases, with 9 bases between the two germline ends. Per the germline V gene, CDR1 is SGDLS and CDR2 is YYNGEE. The CDR3 protein is CASSVGAGAYEQYF. CDR3 nucleotide sequence: TGTGCCAGCAGCGTAGGGGCAGGGGCCTACGAGCAGTACTTC.

The rearrangement uses TRBV28 and TRBJ2-6, with D uncertain. Germline V gene sequence: CDR1 MDHEN, CDR2 SYDVKM. Trimming stripped 6 bases from V and 0 bases from J, with 9 bases between. The CDR3 consists of 15 residues. The CDR3, as DNA: TGTGCCAGCAGGGATACAAGCTCTGGGGCCAACGTCCTGACTTTC. Amino acids: CASRDTSSGANVLTF.

The V gene is TRBV4-3, the J gene TRBJ2-7; D remains ambiguous. This CDR3 has 13 amino acids. CDR1 and CDR2 (germline): LGHNA, YSLEER. Trimming left V 5 bases short and J 5 bases short, with 13 bases between. The CDR3 sequence: CASSWGKENEQYF. In DNA, the CDR3 is TGCGCCAGCAGCTGGGGAAAGGAGAACGAGCAGTACTTC.

This clonotype was picked up a small number of times. The CDR3 carries no conserved terminal phenylalanine or tryptophan, so it likely arises from a read error. The chain links TRBV7-9 to TRBJ2-3; a weak D match, TRBD2 (5 bases). V was cut by 1 base and J by 4 bases, with 18 bases left in between. From germline, CDR1 is SEHNR and CDR2 FQNEAQ (reference sequence). The CDR3 runs 17 residues. CDR3 in amino acids: CASSLGDLGGGADTQYC. The CDR3 bases are TGTGCCAGCAGCTTAGGGGATCTGGGCGGAGGAGCAGATACGCAGTATTGT.

The chain has TRBV3-1 and TRBJ1-1; D unclear. The germline V and J ends were trimmed by 4 bases and 5 bases, with 14 bases remaining between them. The germline CDR1 and CDR2 sequences are LGHDT and YNNKEL (reference sequence). The CDR3 contains 14 residues. The CDR3 loop is CASSLRTARTEAFF. The DNA for the CDR3 is TGTGCCAGCAGCCTAAGGACGGCCAGAACTGAAGCTTTCTTT. The full variable domain, its missing parts supplied by reference TRBV3-1 and TRBJ1-1, is DTAVSQTPKYLVTQMGNDKSIKCEQNLGHDTMYWYKQDSKKFLKIMFSYNNKELIINETVPNRFSPKSPDKAHLNLHINSLELGDSAVYFCASSLRTARTEAFFGQGTRLTVV.

The chain links TRBV29-1 to TRBJ1-2; 7 bases are shared with TRBD1. V shed 7 bases and J 9 bases; nucleotides not matched to a gene: 11. CDR1 is SQVTM, CDR2 ANQGSEA, per germline. The CDR3 runs to 12 residues. Here the CDR3 DNA reads TGCAGCGCCTTAAAGGGGGCAGGCCGCTACACCTTC. Its protein is CSALKGAGRYTF.

J is TRBJ1-5 and V is TRBV2; no clear D. Germline CDR1 reads SNHLY; CDR2 reads FYNNEI. The CDR3 is 13 residues long. Trimming pared 8 bases from V and 0 bases from J, leaving 8 bases between. CDR3 amino acids: CASRPDSNQPQHF. CDR3 sequence (DNA): TGTGCCAGCCGACCCGATAGCAATCAGCCCCAGCATTTT.

The J gene is TRBJ1-4, the V gene TRBV7-9; no definite D call. Germline V gene lookup returns CDR1 SEHNR and CDR2 FQNEAQ (reference sequence). The germline V and J ends were trimmed by 3 bases and 7 bases, with 6 bases remaining between them. The CDR3 runs to 12 residues. CDR3 amino acids: CASSFHGEKLFF. The CDR3 region has the DNA TGTGCCAGCAGCTTCCATGGTGAAAAACTGTTTTTT.

This sequence joins TRBV6-2 or TRBV6-3 and TRBJ1-5; D uncertain. Germline loops: CDR1 MNHEY, CDR2 SVGEGT. V dropped 0 bases and J dropped 7 bases, with 10 bases sitting between them. There are 14 residues in the CDR3. CDR3 protein: CASSYSREIQPQHF. The CDR3 nucleotides read TGTGCCAGCAGTTACTCGAGGGAGATACAGCCCCAGCATTTT.